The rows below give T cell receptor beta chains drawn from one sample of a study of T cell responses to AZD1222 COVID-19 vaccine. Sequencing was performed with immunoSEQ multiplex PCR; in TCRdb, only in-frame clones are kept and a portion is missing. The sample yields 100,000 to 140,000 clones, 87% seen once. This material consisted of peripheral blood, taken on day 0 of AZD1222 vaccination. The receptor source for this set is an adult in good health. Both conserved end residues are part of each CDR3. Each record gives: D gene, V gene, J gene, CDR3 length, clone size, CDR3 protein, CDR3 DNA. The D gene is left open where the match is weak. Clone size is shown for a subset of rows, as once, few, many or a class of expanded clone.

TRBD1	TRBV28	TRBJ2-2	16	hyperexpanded	CASSPSRDSITGELFF	TGTGCCAGCAGCCCCAGCCGGGACAGCATCACCGGGGAGCTGTTTTTT
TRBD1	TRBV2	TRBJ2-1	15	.	CASTKTRQGDNEQFF	TGTGCCAGCACTAAAACCCGACAGGGTGACAATGAGCAGTTCTTC
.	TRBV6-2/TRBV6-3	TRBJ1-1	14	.	CASSRDSLASEAFF	TGTGCCAGCAGCCGTGACAGCCTAGCTAGTGAAGCTTTCTTT
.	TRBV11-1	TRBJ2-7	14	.	CASSLGPATYEQYF	TGTGCCAGCAGCTTGGGACCAGCGACCTACGAGCAGTACTTC
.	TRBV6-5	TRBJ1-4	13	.	CATSPGVMEKLFF	TGTGCCACCTCTCCAGGGGTTATGGAAAAACTGTTTTTT
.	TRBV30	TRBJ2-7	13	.	CAWSMGSGYEQYF	TGTGCCTGGAGTATGGGGTCGGGCTACGAGCAGTACTTC
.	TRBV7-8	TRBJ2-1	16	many	CASSLRADRRENEQFF	TGTGCCAGCAGCTTACGAGCGGACAGAAGGGAGAATGAGCAGTTCTTC
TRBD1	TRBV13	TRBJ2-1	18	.	CASSSEGTGISSYNEQFF	TGTGCCAGCAGCTCAGAAGGGACAGGGATCAGCTCCTACAATGAGCAGTTCTTC
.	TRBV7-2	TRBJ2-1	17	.	CASSLAGRGGSYNEQFF	TGTGCCAGCAGCTTAGCGGGTCGAGGGGGCTCCTACAATGAGCAGTTCTTC
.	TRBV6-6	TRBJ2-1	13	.	CASSYLSGNEQFF	TGTGCCAGCAGTTACTTGTCCGGCAATGAGCAGTTCTTC
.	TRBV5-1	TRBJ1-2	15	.	CASSLVSGGGYGYTF	TGCGCCAGCAGCTTGGTTTCGGGGGGCGGCTATGGCTACACCTTC
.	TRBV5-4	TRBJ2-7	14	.	CASSLSRGAGEQYF	TGTGCCAGCAGCTTGTCGAGGGGTGCGGGCGAGCAGTACTTC
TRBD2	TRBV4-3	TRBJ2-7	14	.	CASSSRGGAYEQYF	TGCGCCAGCAGCTCCCGGGGGGGAGCTTACGAGCAGTACTTC
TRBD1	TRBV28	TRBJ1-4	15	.	CASSRPGTGSEKLFF	TGTGCCAGCAGTCGCCCCGGGACAGGGAGTGAAAAACTGTTTTTT
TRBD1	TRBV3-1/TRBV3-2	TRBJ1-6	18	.	CASSPGTGGISYNSPLHF	TGTGCCAGCAGCCCCGGGACAGGGGGCATATCCTATAATTCACCCCTCCACTTT
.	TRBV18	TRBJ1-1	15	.	CASSPPPRQNTEAFF	TGTGCCAGCTCACCACCGCCTCGGCAGAACACTGAAGCTTTCTTT
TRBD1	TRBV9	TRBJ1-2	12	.	CASSVGQGEYTF	TGTGCCAGCAGCGTAGGACAGGGCGAGTACACCTTC
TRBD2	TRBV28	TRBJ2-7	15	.	CASSFELGRGGGQYF	TGTGCCAGCAGTTTCGAACTCGGGCGGGGCGGGGGGCAGTACTTC
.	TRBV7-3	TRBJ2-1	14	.	CASSLKPSRNEQFF	TGTGCCAGCAGCCTTAAGCCTAGCCGCAATGAGCAGTTCTTC
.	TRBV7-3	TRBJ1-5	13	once	CATPDGDRQPQHF	TGTGCCACTCCGGACGGGGATCGGCAGCCCCAGCATTTT
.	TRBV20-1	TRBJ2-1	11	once	CSASEEWEQFF	TGCAGTGCTAGCGAGGAATGGGAGCAGTTCTTC
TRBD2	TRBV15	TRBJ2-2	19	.	CATSREGSREGTNTGELFF	TGTGCCACCAGCAGAGAAGGTTCGAGGGAGGGAACGAACACCGGGGAGCTGTTTTTT
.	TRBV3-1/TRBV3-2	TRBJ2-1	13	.	CAAGSSSYNEQFF	TGTGCGGCGGGGTCGAGCTCCTACAATGAGCAGTTCTTC
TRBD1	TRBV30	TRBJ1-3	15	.	CAWKSGTGFGNTIYF	TGTGCCTGGAAATCCGGGACAGGGTTTGGAAACACCATATATTTT
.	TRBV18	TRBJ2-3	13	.	CASSPAARATQYF	TGTGCCAGCTCACCCGCCGCTCGGGCTACGCAGTATTTT
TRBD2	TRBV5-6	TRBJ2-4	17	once	CASSPASGILAKNIQYF	TGTGCCAGCAGTCCGGCTAGCGGGATTCTAGCCAAAAACATTCAGTACTTC
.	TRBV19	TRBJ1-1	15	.	CASSVKPGANTEAFF	TGTGCCAGTAGTGTAAAACCGGGGGCGAACACTGAAGCTTTCTTT
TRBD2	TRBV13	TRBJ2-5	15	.	CASSSGLAGGETQYF	TGTGCCAGCAGCTCCGGACTAGCGGGAGGAGAGACCCAGTACTTC
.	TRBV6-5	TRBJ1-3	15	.	CASSPLGSSGNTIYF	TGTGCCAGCAGTCCTCTGGGATCCTCTGGAAACACCATATATTTT
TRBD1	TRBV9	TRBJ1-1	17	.	CASSANHQGGKGTEAFF	TGTGCCAGCAGCGCCAATCACCAAGGGGGCAAGGGTACTGAAGCTTTCTTT
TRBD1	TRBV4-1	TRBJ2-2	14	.	CASRADRGTGELFF	TGCGCCAGCAGGGCCGACAGGGGTACCGGGGAGCTGTTTTTT
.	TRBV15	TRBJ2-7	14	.	CATSRDKGPYEQYF	TGTGCCACCAGCAGAGATAAAGGCCCCTACGAGCAGTACTTC
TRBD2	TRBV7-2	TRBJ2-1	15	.	CASSLAFAGVYEQFF	TGTGCCAGCAGCTTAGCCTTTGCGGGAGTGTATGAGCAGTTCTTC
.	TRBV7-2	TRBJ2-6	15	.	CASSLDFSGANVLTF	TGTGCCAGCAGCTTAGACTTCTCTGGGGCCAACGTCCTGACTTTC
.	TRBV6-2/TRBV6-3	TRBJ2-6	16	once	CASSYTTGSGANVLTF	TGTGCCAGCAGTTACACGACAGGCTCTGGGGCCAACGTCCTGACTTTC
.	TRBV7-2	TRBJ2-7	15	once	CASSLQETMIYEQYF	TGTGCCAGCAGCTTACAGGAGACTATGATCTACGAGCAGTACTTC
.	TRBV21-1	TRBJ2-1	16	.	CAHSTGGSRPYNEQFF	TGTGCTCACAGCACTGGGGGGAGCAGGCCTTACAATGAGCAGTTCTTC
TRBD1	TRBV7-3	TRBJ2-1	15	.	CASSLPGQGYNEQFF	TGTGCCAGCAGCTTACCGGGACAGGGTTACAATGAGCAGTTCTTC
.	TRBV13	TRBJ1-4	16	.	CASSSRATSSGEKLFF	TGTGCCAGCAGCTCCCGGGCGACCTCGAGTGGAGAAAAACTGTTTTTT
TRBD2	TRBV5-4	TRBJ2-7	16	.	CASRSGTSGRADEQYF	TGTGCCAGCAGATCCGGGACTAGCGGGAGGGCCGACGAGCAGTACTTC
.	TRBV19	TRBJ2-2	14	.	CASQGGANTGELFF	TGTGCCAGCCAGGGGGGCGCGAACACCGGGGAGCTGTTTTTT
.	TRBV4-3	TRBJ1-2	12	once	CASSRSDSGYTF	TGCGCCAGCAGCCGATCGGACAGTGGCTACACCTTC
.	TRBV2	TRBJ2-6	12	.	CASSREANVLTF	TGTGCCAGCAGTAGGGAGGCCAACGTCCTGACTTTC
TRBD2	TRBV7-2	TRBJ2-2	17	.	CASSLASGRAETGELFF	TGTGCCAGCAGCTTAGCTAGCGGGAGGGCCGAGACCGGGGAGCTGTTTTTT
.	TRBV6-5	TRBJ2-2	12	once	CASSITAGELFF	TGTGCCAGCAGCATAACGGCGGGGGAGCTGTTTTTT
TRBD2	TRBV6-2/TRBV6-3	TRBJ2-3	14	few	CASSGGLPTDTQYF	TGTGCCAGCAGTGGGGGACTACCGACAGATACGCAGTATTTT
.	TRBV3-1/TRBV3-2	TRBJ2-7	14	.	CASSQLQGTHEQYF	TGTGCCAGCAGCCAACTCCAGGGAACCCACGAGCAGTACTTC
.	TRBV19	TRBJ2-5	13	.	CASSMTGVETQYF	TGTGCCAGTAGTATGACGGGAGTAGAGACCCAGTACTTC
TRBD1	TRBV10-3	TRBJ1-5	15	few	CAISSPGQGGQPQHF	TGTGCCATCAGTTCTCCGGGACAGGGAGGTCAGCCCCAGCATTTT
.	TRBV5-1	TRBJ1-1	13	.	CASSLEAGRTSFF	TGCGCCAGCAGCTTGGAAGCGGGCCGCACATCTTTCTTT
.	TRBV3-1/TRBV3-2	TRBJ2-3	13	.	CASSQEGLRLKYF	TGTGCCAGCAGCCAAGAGGGCCTCCGTCTCAAGTATTTT
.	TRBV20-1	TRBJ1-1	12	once	CSASSGGTEAFF	TGCAGTGCTAGTTCGGGAGGCACTGAAGCTTTCTTT
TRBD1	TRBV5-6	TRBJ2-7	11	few	CASSSDRGQYF	TGTGCCAGCAGCTCGGACAGGGGGCAGTACTTC
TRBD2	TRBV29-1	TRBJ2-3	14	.	CSVEVAGGPDTQYF	TGCAGCGTTGAGGTAGCGGGAGGGCCAGATACGCAGTATTTT
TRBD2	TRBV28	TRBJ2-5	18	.	CASSLRKGRGGVIETQYF	TGTGCCAGCAGTTTACGAAAAGGGAGGGGAGGGGTAATTGAGACCCAGTACTTC
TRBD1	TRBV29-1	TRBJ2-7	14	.	CSVEEGQGGVEQYF	TGCAGCGTTGAAGAGGGACAGGGTGGGGTCGAGCAGTACTTC
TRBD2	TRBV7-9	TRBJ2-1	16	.	CASSSRASGRRNEQFF	TGTGCCAGCAGCTCACGGGCTAGCGGGAGAAGGAATGAGCAGTTCTTC
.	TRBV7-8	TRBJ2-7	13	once	CASSSAGRYEQYF	TGTGCCAGCAGCTCGGCGGGACGCTACGAGCAGTACTTC
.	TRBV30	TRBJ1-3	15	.	CAWSVRGGTGNTIYF	TGTGCCTGGAGTGTACGAGGAGGGACTGGAAACACCATATATTTT
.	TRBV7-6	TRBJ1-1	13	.	CASRQEVGTEAFF	TGTGCCAGCAGGCAGGAGGTCGGGACTGAAGCTTTCTTT